This TCR beta chain emerged from a study of patients and donors after allogeneic stem cell transplantation. This clonotype showed up many times. Via MiXCR, TCRdb re-called the RT-PCR reads, giving one row per CDR3 protein. The sample shows more than 55,000 distinct CDR3 sequences, approximately 12% of them seen only once. Germline V lookup: CDR1 SGHRS, CDR2 YFSETQ. This CDR3 has 12 residues. The V end lost 4 bases, the J end lost 7 bases, and 11 bases lay between the germline ends. Material for sequencing was blood, either unsorted or a sorted T cell fraction (not recorded which). The clonotype originates from a human donor who was either an allogeneic HSCT recipient or a stem cell or donor lymphocyte infusion donor (not recorded which). It is not recorded whose cells these are; they may come from a transplant donor. The gene calls are TRBV5-1 and TRBJ1-2; D is unresolved. CDR3 protein: CASSPERGGYTF. CDR3 DNA: TGCGCCAGCAGCCCCGAGAGAGGTGGCTACACCTTC.